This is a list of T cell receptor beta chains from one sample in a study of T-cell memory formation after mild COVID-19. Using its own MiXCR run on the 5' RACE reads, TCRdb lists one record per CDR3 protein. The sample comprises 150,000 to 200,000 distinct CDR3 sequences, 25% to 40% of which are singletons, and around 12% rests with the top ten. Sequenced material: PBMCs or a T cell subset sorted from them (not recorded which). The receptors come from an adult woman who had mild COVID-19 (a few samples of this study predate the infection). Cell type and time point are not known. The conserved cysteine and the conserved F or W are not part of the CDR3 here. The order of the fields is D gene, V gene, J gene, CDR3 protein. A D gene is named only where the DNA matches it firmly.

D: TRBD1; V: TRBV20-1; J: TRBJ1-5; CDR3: SAEGGAGRQPQH
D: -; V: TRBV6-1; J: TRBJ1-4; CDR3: ASKIGGPGEKLF
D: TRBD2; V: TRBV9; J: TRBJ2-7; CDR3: ASSETSGRLDEQY
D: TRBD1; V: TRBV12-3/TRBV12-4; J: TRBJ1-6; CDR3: ASSLGGQASPLH
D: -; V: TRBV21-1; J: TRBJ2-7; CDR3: ASSKGRGRSYEQY
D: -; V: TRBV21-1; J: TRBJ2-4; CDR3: ASSQQVLRGKNIQY
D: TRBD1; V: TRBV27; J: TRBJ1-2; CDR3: ASNLSGTGAGYT
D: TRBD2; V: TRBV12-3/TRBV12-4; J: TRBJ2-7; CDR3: ASSPSSSGSFYEQY
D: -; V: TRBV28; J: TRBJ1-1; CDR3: ATGASGGAF
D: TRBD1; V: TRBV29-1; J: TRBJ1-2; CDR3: SVADREWGYT
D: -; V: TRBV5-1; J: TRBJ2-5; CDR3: ASSLIRGRGETQY
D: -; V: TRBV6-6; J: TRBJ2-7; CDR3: ASGHLDSYEQY
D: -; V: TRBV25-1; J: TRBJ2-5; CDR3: ASSDLEVYQETQY
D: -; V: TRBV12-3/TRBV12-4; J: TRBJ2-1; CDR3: ASGATPEQF
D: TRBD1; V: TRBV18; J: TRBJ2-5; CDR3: ASSPPGTAQETQY
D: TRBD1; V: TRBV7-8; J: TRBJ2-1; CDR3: ASNIRDRDYNEQF
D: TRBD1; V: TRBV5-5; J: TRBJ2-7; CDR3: ASSWRTGETYEQY
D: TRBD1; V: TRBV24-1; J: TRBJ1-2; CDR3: ATSDTRQGESYGYT
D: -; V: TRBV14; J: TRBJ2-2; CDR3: ASTDTPNTGELF
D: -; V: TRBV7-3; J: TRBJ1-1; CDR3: ASSLTALNTEAF
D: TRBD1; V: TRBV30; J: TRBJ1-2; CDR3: AWISNRGLGYT
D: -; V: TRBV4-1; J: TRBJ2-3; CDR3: ASSQVSASVRDTQY
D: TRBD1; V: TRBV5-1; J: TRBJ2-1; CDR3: ASSATGGGEQF
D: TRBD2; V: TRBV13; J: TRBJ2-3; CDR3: ASSSTSGGGADTQY
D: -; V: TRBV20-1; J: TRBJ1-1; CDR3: SASTPGRMSRTEAF
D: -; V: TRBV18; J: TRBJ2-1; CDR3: ASSPKPTNEQF
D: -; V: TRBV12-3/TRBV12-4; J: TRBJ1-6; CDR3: ASSLSEINSPLH
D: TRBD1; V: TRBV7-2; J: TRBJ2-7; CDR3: ASSSGTELTYEQY
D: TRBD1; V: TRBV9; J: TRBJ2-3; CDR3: ASSVGRQGIDTQY
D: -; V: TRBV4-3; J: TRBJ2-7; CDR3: ASSQSLRTETYEQY
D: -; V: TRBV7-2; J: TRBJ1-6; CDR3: ASSPLFGDSPLH
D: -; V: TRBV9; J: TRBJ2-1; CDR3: ASRSYSGPDNEQF
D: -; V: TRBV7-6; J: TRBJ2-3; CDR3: ASSPVVGVGDTQY
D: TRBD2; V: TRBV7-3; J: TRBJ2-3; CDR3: ASRGGGGTDTQY
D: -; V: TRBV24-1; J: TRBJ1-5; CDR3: ATSDSQTNQPQH
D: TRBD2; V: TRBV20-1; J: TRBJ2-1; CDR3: SARGSGSSYNEQF
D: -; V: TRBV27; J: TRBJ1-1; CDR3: ASRPLGERRNTEAF
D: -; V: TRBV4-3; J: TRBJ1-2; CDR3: ASSQDTANYGYT
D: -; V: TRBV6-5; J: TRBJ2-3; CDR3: ASSYSLLDTQY
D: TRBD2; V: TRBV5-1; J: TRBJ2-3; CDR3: ASSLVGTSGRYTDTQY
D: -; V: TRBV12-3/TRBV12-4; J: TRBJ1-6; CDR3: ASSLYRDSYNSPLH
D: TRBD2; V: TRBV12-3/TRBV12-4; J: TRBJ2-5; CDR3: ASSFRLAGTKKETQY
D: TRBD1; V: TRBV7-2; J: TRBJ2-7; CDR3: ASSSTPGQMANEQY
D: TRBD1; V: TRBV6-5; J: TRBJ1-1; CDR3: ASSLQGMNTEAF
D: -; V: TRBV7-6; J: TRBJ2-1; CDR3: ASSLGLASSGYEQF
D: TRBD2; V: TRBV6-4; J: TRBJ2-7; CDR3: ASGLAGGPYEQY
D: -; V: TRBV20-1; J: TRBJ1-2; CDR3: SAKRQDDYGYT
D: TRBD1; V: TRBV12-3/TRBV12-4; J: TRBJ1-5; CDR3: ASSYSGTGSNQPQH